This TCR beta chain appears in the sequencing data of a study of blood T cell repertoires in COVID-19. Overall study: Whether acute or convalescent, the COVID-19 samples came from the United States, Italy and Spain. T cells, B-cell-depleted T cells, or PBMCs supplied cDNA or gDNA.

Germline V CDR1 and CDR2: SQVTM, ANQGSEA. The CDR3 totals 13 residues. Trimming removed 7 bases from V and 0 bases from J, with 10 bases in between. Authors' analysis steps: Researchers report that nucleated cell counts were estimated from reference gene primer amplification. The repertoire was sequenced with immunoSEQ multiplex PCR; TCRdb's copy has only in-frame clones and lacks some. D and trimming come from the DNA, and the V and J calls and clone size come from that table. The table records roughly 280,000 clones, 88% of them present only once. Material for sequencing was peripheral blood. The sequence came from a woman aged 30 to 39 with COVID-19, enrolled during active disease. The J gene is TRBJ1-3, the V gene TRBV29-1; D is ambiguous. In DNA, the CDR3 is TGCAGCGCCCGTATATTCTCTGGAAACACCATATATTTT. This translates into CSARIFSGNTIYF.